The 17 T cell receptor beta chains below come from one sample, sequenced in a study of T cells in Graves' hyperthyroidism and ophthalmopathy. From RNA transcripts, TCR beta CDR3 regions were amplified. The TCR CDR3 was amplified in a first-round RT-PCR using the HTBI primer set. MiXCR, run by TCRdb on the multiplex PCR reads, gives a single entry per CDR3 protein. The data contain about 700,000 distinct CDR3 sequences, 45% of them singletons. The source material was peripheral blood or thyroid tissue (not recorded which). These receptors all come from an adult man with Graves' disease, either hyperthyroidism or ophthalmopathy (not recorded which).

This rearrangement joins TRBV19 to TRBJ1-1; maybe TRBD1 (5 bases). This CDR3 comprises 15 residues. CDR1 is LNHDA and CDR2 is SQIVND in the germline V gene (reference sequence). The ends were cut back, 1 base at V and 6 bases at J, with 15 bases in the middle. The CDR3 bases are TGTGCCAGTAGTATAGGGTCCAGGGTGGGCGCTGAAGCTTTCTTT. It specifies CASSIGSRVGAEAFF.

Turning to this clonotype: A much bigger clone sits one base away, suggesting this may be a read error. The chain is built from TRBV7-9 and TRBJ1-1; possibly TRBD1 for D (5 bases). The CDR3 is 14 residues long. Germline loops: CDR1 SEHNR, CDR2 FQNEAQ (reference sequence). CDR3 protein: CASSQGRGYTEALF. CDR3 DNA: TGTGCCAGCAGTCAGGGACGGGGGTACACTGAAGCTCTCTTT.

This clonotype has a handful of counts. In nucleotides, the CDR3 is TGCAGTGCTAGAGACAGAAGACAGGGGCGCAGGGAGACCCAGTACTTC. Translating gives CSARDRRQGRRETQYF. This chain joins TRBV20-1 and TRBJ2-5, with 8 bases matching TRBD1. The CDR3 loop spans 16 amino acids. J was trimmed by 5 bases and V by 0 bases; bases with no gene match: 11. The germline V gene has CDR1 DFQATT and CDR2 SNEGSKA (reference sequence).

The rearrangement links TRBV20-1 to TRBJ1-1, with D perhaps TRBD1 (5 bases). V lost 0 bases, J lost 1 base, and 15 bases lay in between. This CDR3 region has 16 residues. Germline lookup yields CDR1 DFQATT and CDR2 SNEGSKA (reference sequence). The CDR3 loop is CSARDLMGRPNTEAFF. For the CDR3, the DNA is TGCAGTGCTAGAGATTTAATGGGACGGCCGAACACTGAAGCTTTCTTT.

V gene TRBV12-3 or TRBV12-4 combines with J gene TRBJ1-1; D unresolved. The V gene lost 6 bases and the J gene lost 1 base, with 15 bases spanning the gap. CDR3 length: 15 residues. CDR3: CASSPRKGGNTEAFF. The CDR3, as DNA: TGTGCCAGCAGCCCTCGGAAGGGAGGGAACACTGAAGCTTTCTTT.

V and J are TRBV7-9 and TRBJ2-7, with D perhaps TRBD2 (7 bases). The CDR3 extends over 16 amino acids. Trimming removed 6 bases from V and 5 bases from J, with 23 bases in between. Per germline, CDR1 SEHNR and CDR2 FQNEAQ (reference sequence). CDR3 amino acids: CASSLSGGALAHEQYF. CDR3 DNA: TGTGCCAGCAGTTTATCGGGGGGCGCCCTCGCCCACGAGCAGTACTTC. The full variable domain, in which reference TRBV7-9 and TRBJ2-7 provide the parts outside the CDR3, is DTGVSQNPRHKITKRGQNVTFRCDPISEHNRLYWYRQTLGQGPEFLTYFQNEAQLEKSRLLSDRFSAERPKGSFSTLEIQRTEQGDSAMYLCASSLSGGALAHEQYFGPGTRLTVT.

The rearrangement joins TRBV12-3 or TRBV12-4 to TRBJ1-2; TRBD1 might be the D (5 bases). CDR3 size: 14 residues. Trimming stripped 5 bases from V and 2 bases from J, with 12 bases between. CDR3 amino acids: CASSDGDRNYGYTF. The CDR3 DNA sequence: TGTGCCAGCAGTGACGGAGACAGAAACTATGGCTACACCTTC.

This clonotype was recorded a few times. The chain has TRBV2 and TRBJ2-7; tentatively, D is TRBD1 (6 bases). V lost 4 bases, J lost 2 bases, and 15 bases lay in between. Germline values: CDR1 SNHLY, CDR2 FYNNEI. The CDR3 loop spans 15 amino acids. CDR3 protein: CASSVAAGATYEQYF. As DNA, the CDR3 is TGTGCCAGCAGTGTCGCGGCAGGGGCCACCTACGAGCAGTACTTC.

This clonotype was counted a few times. The V call is TRBV7-2, the J call TRBJ1-2, with D possibly being TRBD1 (5 bases). Trimming shortened V by 7 bases and J by 3 bases, and 15 bases separated the two germline ends. The CDR3 runs to 14 residues. The germline V gene has CDR1 SGHTA and CDR2 FQGNSA. The DNA of the CDR3 is TGTGCCAGCACCCTAATTCCAGGGCACTATGGCTACACCTTC. Translating gives CASTLIPGHYGYTF.

The chain couples TRBV15 to TRBJ1-1; 12 nucleotides align to TRBD1. The length of the CDR3 is 22 residues. V dropped 2 bases and J dropped 3; count of bases not matched to a gene: 22. The germline CDR1 and CDR2 sequences are LNHNV and YYDKDF (reference sequence). Here the CDR3 reads CATSRPKSGTGGAGYGYTEAFF. Here the CDR3 DNA reads TGTGCCACCAGCAGACCTAAATCCGGGACAGGGGGCGCGGGGTATGGCTACACTGAAGCTTTCTTT.

Only a few counts were recorded for this clonotype. The rearrangement uses TRBV20-1 and TRBJ1-5, with D hard to call. The CDR3 has 13 amino acids. The ends were cut back, 3 bases at V and 4 bases at J, with 10 bases in the middle. Germline loops: CDR1 DFQATT, CDR2 SNEGSKA (reference sequence). CDR3 region: CSASSGQNQPQHF. CDR3 nucleotide sequence: TGCAGTGCTAGCTCCGGTCAGAATCAGCCCCAGCATTTT.

Here the CDR3 reads CASSIGTDNYEQYF. The CDR3 DNA reads as TGCGCCAGCAGCATCGGGACAGATAACTACGAGCAGTACTTC. The chain links TRBV5-1 to TRBJ2-7; 7 positions match TRBD1. V lost 4 bases, J lost 3 bases, and 7 bases stayed unmatched. Germline V lookup: CDR1 SGHRS, CDR2 YFSETQ. CDR3 length: 14 residues.

This clonotype has a count of ten or more. The chain links TRBV12-3 or TRBV12-4 to TRBJ1-1, with 7 nucleotides matching TRBD1. V shed 2 bases and J 3 bases; nucleotides not matched to a gene: 9. The CDR3 loop spans 16 amino acids. CDR3 sequence reads: CASSLWYRGSDTEAFF. Here the CDR3 DNA reads TGTGCCAGCAGTTTATGGTACAGGGGATCGGACACTGAAGCTTTCTTT.

CDR3 region: CSARDYSSYEQYF. The CDR3 bases are TGCAGTGCTAGAGATTACAGCTCCTACGAGCAGTACTTC. The chain is built from TRBV20-1 and TRBJ2-7, with unresolved D. This CDR3 has 13 amino acids. Trimming stripped 0 bases from V and 0 bases from J, with 6 bases between. Germline lookup yields CDR1 DFQATT and CDR2 SNEGSKA (reference sequence).

The chain carries TRBV20-1 and TRBJ1-1; 10 bases align to TRBD1. V lost 5 bases, J lost 4 bases, and 4 bases stayed unmatched. The V gene's germline CDR1 is DFQATT and CDR2 SNEGSKA (reference sequence). This CDR3 is built from 13 residues. CDR3 loop: CSAGTGVSTEAFF. The CDR3 region has the DNA TGCAGTGCTGGGACAGGGGTGAGCACTGAAGCTTTCTTT.

The chain links TRBV7-2 to TRBJ2-7, with D tentatively TRBD2 (6 bases). V lost 2 bases and J lost 7, with 15 bases in between. Germline V gene lookup returns CDR1 SGHTA and CDR2 FQGNSA. The CDR3 loop spans 14 amino acids. CDR3 sequence reads: CASSLMGGTGEQYF. The CDR3, as DNA: TGTGCCAGCAGCTTAATGGGGGGTACCGGGGAGCAGTACTTC.

The table lists this clonotype with a few counts. The chain couples TRBV3-1 to TRBJ2-7; no firm D call. V was cut by 1 base and J by 5 bases, with 9 bases left in between. This CDR3 region has 13 residues. CDR1 and CDR2 from the germline V gene are LGHDT and YNNKEL (reference sequence). This CDR3 is CASSQVEGNEQYF. The CDR3 nucleotides read TGTGCCAGCAGCCAAGTCGAAGGGAACGAGCAGTACTTC.